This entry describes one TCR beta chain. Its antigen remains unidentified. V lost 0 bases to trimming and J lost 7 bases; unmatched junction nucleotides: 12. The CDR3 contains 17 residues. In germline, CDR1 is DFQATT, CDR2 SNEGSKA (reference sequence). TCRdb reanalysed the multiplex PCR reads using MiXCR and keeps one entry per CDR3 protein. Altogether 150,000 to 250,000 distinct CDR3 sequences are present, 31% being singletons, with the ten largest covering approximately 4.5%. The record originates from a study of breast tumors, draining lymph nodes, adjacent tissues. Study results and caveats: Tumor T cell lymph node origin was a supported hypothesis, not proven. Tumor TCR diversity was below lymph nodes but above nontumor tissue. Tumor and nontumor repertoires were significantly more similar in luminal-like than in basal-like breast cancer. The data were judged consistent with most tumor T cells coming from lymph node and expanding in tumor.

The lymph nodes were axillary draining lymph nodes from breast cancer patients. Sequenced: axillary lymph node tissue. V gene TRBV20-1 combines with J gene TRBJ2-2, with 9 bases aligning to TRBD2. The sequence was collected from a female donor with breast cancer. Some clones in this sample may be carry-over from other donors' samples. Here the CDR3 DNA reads TGCAGTGCTAGAGATGCACTAGCGGGCGGGATTGGCGGGGAGCTGTTTTTT. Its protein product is CSARDALAGGIGGELFF.